The next 20 T cell receptor beta chains were all read from a single sample in a study of blood T cell repertoires in COVID-19. TCRdb's copy holds only in-frame clones and misses some; the assay was immunoSEQ multiplex PCR. The data contain around 140,000 clones, 80% of them singletons. Material for sequencing was peripheral blood. These receptors were taken from a man in his sixties or seventies who had recovered from COVID-19.

Ten or more counts support this clone. Other DNA sequences within the sample encode an identical CDR3. The rearrangement uses TRBV27 and TRBJ2-7, with D maybe TRBD2 (6 bases). CDR3 length: 14 amino acids. Trimming stripped 2 bases from V and 4 bases from J, with 12 bases between. The germline CDR1 and CDR2 sequences are MNHEY and SMNVEV (reference sequence). In nucleotides, the CDR3 is TGTGCCAGCAGTTTACGGCAGGGAGGTTACGAGCAGTACTTC. Protein sequence: CASSLRQGGYEQYF.

V and J are TRBV7-2 and TRBJ1-1; 8 nucleotides align to TRBD1. Germline V gene lookup returns CDR1 SGHTA and CDR2 FQGNSA. The V and J ends lost 7 bases and 7 bases, in that order; junction bases with no gene match: 26. This CDR3 region has 19 residues. CDR3 residues: CASTRYGADRGNRRREAFF. The CDR3 bases are TGTGCCAGCACCAGGTACGGGGCCGACAGGGGAAATAGGAGACGTGAAGCTTTCTTT. Full variable domain (rest looked up from reference TRBV7-2 and TRBJ1-1): GAGVSQSPSNKVTEKGKDVELRCDPISGHTALYWYRQSLGQGLEFLIYFQGNSAPDKSGLPSDRFSAERTGGSVSTLTIQRTQQEDSAVYLCASTRYGADRGNRRREAFFGQGTRLTVV.

This clone was counted only a few times. The chain combines TRBV28 with TRBJ1-1; tentative D call: TRBD1 (6 bases). V shed 0 bases and J shed 3 bases, with 11 bases lying between them. The CDR3 has 15 residues. Germline-derived CDR1 and CDR2 are MDHEN and SYDVKM. CDR3 bases: TGTGCCAGCAGTTTATGGGGGGCGGTGCACACTGAAGCTTTCTTT. This encodes CASSLWGAVHTEAFF. The complete variable domain, with remaining parts taken from reference TRBV28 and TRBJ1-1, reads DVKVTQSSRYLVKRTGEKVFLECVQDMDHENMFWYRQDPGLGLRLIYFSYDVKMKEKGDIPEGYSVSREKKERFSLILESASTNQTSMYLCASSLWGAVHTEAFFGQGTRLTVV.

The chain has TRBV6-5 and TRBJ1-1; D unclear. CDR1 and CDR2 from the germline V gene are MNHEY and SVGAGI. Trimming shortened V by 8 bases and J by 2 bases, and 12 bases separated the two germline ends. The CDR3 has 13 residues. The CDR3 bases are TGTGCCAGCGACATCAATGGTAACACTGAAGCTTTCTTT. This gives the protein CASDINGNTEAFF.

Details on this clone: A much larger clone lies a single base off, so this may be a read error. The sample has other DNA sequences that encode this CDR3 too. The genes are TRBV6-5 and TRBJ2-7, with a tentative D call TRBD2 (5 bases). This CDR3 spans 14 amino acids. CDR1 and CDR2 (germline): MNHEY, SVGAGI. The CDR3 region has the DNA TGTGCCAGTAGTTACGACCTCGGGACCTACGAGCAGTACTTC. Translation gives CASSYDLGTYEQYF.

The chain links TRBV7-2 to TRBJ2-2, with D perhaps TRBD1 (6 bases). Trimming cost V 3 bases and J 3 bases, with 11 bases left between them. The germline V gene has CDR1 SGHTA and CDR2 FQGNSA. The CDR3 totals 15 residues. This CDR3 is CASSFYRADTGELFF. The CDR3 DNA reads as TGTGCCAGCAGCTTCTACAGGGCGGACACCGGGGAGCTGTTTTTT.

This chain uses TRBV30 with TRBJ1-2; 7 bases map to TRBD1. The CDR3 runs 15 residues. CDR1 is GTSNPN and CDR2 is SVGIG in the germline V gene (reference sequence). V lost 0 bases and J lost 4; bases outside the gene matches: 8. CDR3 bases: TGTGCCTGGAGTGTAGGCAGGGGGATTGGCTATGGCTACACCTTC. This codes for CAWSVGRGIGYGYTF.

V and J are TRBV30 and TRBJ2-7; no reliable D call. This CDR3 is built from 11 residues. Trimming removed 3 bases at V and 6 bases at J, with 9 bases between. Germline assignment: CDR1 GTSNPN and CDR2 SVGIG (reference sequence). The CDR3 spells CAWSDLSEQYF. DNA for the CDR3: TGTGCCTGGAGCGACTTAAGCGAGCAGTACTTC.

The chain joins TRBV6-5 to TRBJ2-7, with 12 bases identical to TRBD2. The CDR3 totals 15 residues. CDR1 MNHEY and CDR2 SVGAGI come from the germline V gene. Losses at the gene ends were 2 bases for V and 3 bases for J; bases not matched to a gene: 2. The CDR3 DNA follows: TGTGCCAGCAGTTACAGACTAGCGGGGGACTACGAGCAGTACTTC. Its protein product is CASSYRLAGDYEQYF.

This clone was counted only a few times. The chain combines TRBV19 with TRBJ2-1; tentative D call: TRBD2 (5 bases). The CDR3 has 16 amino acids. Germline V gives CDR1 LNHDA, CDR2 SQIVND (reference sequence). V shed 4 bases and J shed 2 bases, with 15 bases lying between them. The CDR3 loop is CASSTPRGLTYNEQFF. CDR3 coding DNA: TGTGCCAGTAGTACCCCCCGAGGGTTGACCTACAATGAGCAGTTCTTC.

This chain links TRBV5-1 with TRBJ2-7; 8 nucleotides match TRBD1. The V and J ends lost 4 bases and 7 bases, in that order; junction bases with no gene match: 10. The CDR3 is 14 amino acids. The germline V gene encodes CDR1 SGHRS and CDR2 YFSETQ. The CDR3 here is CASSVGQGFGEQYF. The DNA for the CDR3 is TGCGCCAGCAGCGTCGGACAGGGCTTTGGGGAGCAGTACTTC. Complete variable domain (other parts from reference TRBV5-1 and TRBJ2-7): KAGVTQTPRYLIKTRGQQVTLSCSPISGHRSVSWYQQTPGQGLQFLFEYFSETQRNKGNFPGRFSGRQFSNSRSEMNVSTLELGDSALYLCASSVGQGFGEQYFGPGTRLTVT.

This chain uses TRBV3-1 (or the pseudogene TRBV3-2) with TRBJ2-3; 9 bases agree with TRBD2. This CDR3 has 15 amino acids. V shed 5 bases, J shed 0 bases, and the junction held 3 bases outside the gene matches. The germline CDR1 and CDR2 sequences are LGHDT and YNNKEL (reference sequence). Here the CDR3 DNA reads TGTGCCAGCAGCGGGAGCGGGAGGAGCACAGATACGCAGTATTTT. It yields the protein CASSGSGRSTDTQYF.

The CDR3 spells CASSPVPFNYGYTF. CDR3 coding DNA: TGTGCCAGCAGCCCCGTTCCCTTTAACTATGGCTACACCTTC. The V and J genes are TRBV7-2 and TRBJ1-2; D uncertain. The CDR3 spans 14 residues. The germline V gene encodes CDR1 SGHTA and CDR2 FQGNSA. V shed 5 bases and J shed 1 base, with 11 bases lying between them.

There are a few counts of this clone. The chain uses TRBV29-1 and TRBJ1-4, with 9 bases lining up with TRBD1. J gave up 6 bases and V 6 bases, and 8 bases lay outside the gene matches. The CDR3 is made up of 14 amino acids. Germline V gene sequence: CDR1 SQVTM, CDR2 ANQGSEA. In DNA form, the CDR3 reads TGCAGCGTGCGAAAGACAGGGGGTGATGAAAAACTGTTTTTT. It codes for CSVRKTGGDEKLFF. Based on the CDR3 plus reference TRBV29-1 and TRBJ1-4, the full variable domain is SAVISQKPSRDICQRGTSLTIQCQVDSQVTMMFWYRQQPGQSLTLIATANQGSEATYESGFVIDKFPISRPNLTFSTLTVSNMSPEDSSIYLCSVRKTGGDEKLFFGSGTQLSVL.

The J gene is TRBJ2-3, the V gene TRBV5-1, with 13 bases fitting TRBD2. The CDR3 sequence is 16 residues long. The trim removed 3 bases at V and 7 bases at J, leaving 8 bases unmatched. From germline, CDR1 is SGHRS and CDR2 YFSETQ. CDR3 nucleotides: TGCGCCAGCAGCTCCCAGACTAGCGGGAGGACGCATACGCAGTATTTT. This codes for CASSSQTSGRTHTQYF.

V is TRBV29-1 and J is TRBJ2-5, with 7 bases fitting TRBD1. Germline lookup yields CDR1 SQVTM and CDR2 ANQGSEA. The CDR3 totals 13 residues. Trimming at V came to 3 bases and at J to 2 bases, leaving 3 bases not matched to a gene. CDR3 amino acids: CSVEGQIQETQYF. The CDR3, as DNA: TGCAGCGTTGAGGGACAGATACAAGAGACCCAGTACTTC.

V and J are TRBV6-2 or TRBV6-3 and TRBJ1-5; D perhaps matches TRBD1 (5 bases). The germline V gene encodes CDR1 MNHEY and CDR2 SVGEGT. V dropped 0 bases and J dropped 5 bases, with 8 bases sitting between them. This CDR3 comprises 14 residues. The CDR3 is CASSYSSRDQPQHF. CDR3 sequence (DNA): TGTGCCAGCAGTTACTCGAGCAGGGATCAGCCCCAGCATTTT.

As DNA, the CDR3 is TGTGCCAGCAGCCCTACCGGACTCCACGGGGAGCAGTACTTC. Amino acids: CASSPTGLHGEQYF. The V gene is TRBV5-4, the J gene TRBJ2-7, with D possibly TRBD2 on 5 matching bases. CDR1 SGHNT and CDR2 YYREEE come from the germline V gene (reference sequence). The germline V and J ends were trimmed by 4 bases and 7 bases, with 18 bases remaining between them. The CDR3 consists of 14 residues.

J is TRBJ2-3 and V is TRBV6-6; D not resolved. Germline-derived CDR1 and CDR2 are MNHNY and SVGAGI (reference sequence). V lost 2 bases and J lost 6, with 12 bases in between. CDR3 length equals 14 residues. The chain's CDR3 is CASSYGDFPDTQYF. Here the CDR3 DNA reads TGTGCCAGCAGTTACGGTGACTTCCCTGATACGCAGTATTTT.

This chain uses TRBV9 with TRBJ1-1, with D possibly TRBD1 on 5 matching bases. CDR1 and CDR2 from the germline V gene are SGDLS and YYNGEE. With 3 bases removed from V and 1 base from J, the gap between germline ends came to 10 bases. The CDR3 spans 14 residues. The CDR3 region has the DNA TGTGCCAGCAGCGCCGCGGGGGGGAACACTGAAGCTTTCTTT. It yields the protein CASSAAGGNTEAFF.